The clone carrying this T cell receptor beta chain showed up just a few times. Its antigen is not identified. The data derive from a study of beta chain features in type 1 diabetes. Whole-study findings and limits: Shorter TCRB CDR3s, moderately but significantly so, were found in Type 1 diabetes patients in all four CD4+ subsets.

Losses at the gene ends were 2 bases for V and 6 bases for J; bases not matched to a gene: 10. The CDR3 spans 17 residues. Germline V CDR1 and CDR2: SGHTA, FQGTGA. Isolated RNA was reverse transcribed in full, so expressed TCRB transcripts were sequenced. The protocol was immunoSEQ multiplex PCR, while the TCRdb copy is restricted to in-frame clones and leaves out a portion. The data hold about 30,000 clones, with approximately 55% observed a single time. The sequenced sample consisted of Tregs from blood. The chain carries TRBV7-3 and TRBJ2-1, with 10 bases aligning to TRBD2. The clonotype comes from a woman younger than 35 with type 1 diabetes. The CDR3 here is CASSLSPLAGRGNEQFF. CDR3 sequence (DNA): TGTGCCAGCAGCTTATCCCCACTAGCGGGGAGGGGCAATGAGCAGTTCTTC.